This passage covers 9 T cell receptor beta chains from one sample sequenced in a study of OX40 agonist ivuxolimab in advanced cancers. Method: immunoSEQ multiplex PCR; TCRdb's copy keeps in-frame clones and lacks some. Among 60,000 to 95,000 clones listed, roughly nine tenths were seen once. The material sequenced was CD4+ or CD8+ T cells sorted from blood, taken in a trial of the OX40 agonist ivuxolimab. Source of these receptors: an adult with an advanced solid tumor such as melanoma, head and neck, liver or kidney cancer.

A single count supports this clone. V gene TRBV28 combines with J gene TRBJ2-5; D is possibly TRBD1 (5 bases). The tail of the sequence fits TRBJ2-7 better, so the J call may be wrong. CDR1 MDHEN and CDR2 SYDVKM come from the germline V gene. This CDR3 has 14 residues. CDR3 nucleotides: TGTGCCAGCAGTTTACCAGGGCGAACCTACGAGCAGTACTTC. This encodes CASSLPGRTYEQYF.

V usage is TRBV14 and J usage is TRBJ2-5; unclear D gene. Trimming left V 0 bases short and J 2 bases short, with 7 bases between. The CDR3 totals 14 residues. Germline values: CDR1 SGHDN, CDR2 FVKESK. This chain's CDR3 is CASSQDTVQETQYF. CDR3 nucleotides: TGTGCCAGCAGCCAAGATACGGTACAAGAGACCCAGTACTTC.

This sequence joins TRBV2 and TRBJ2-7; 8 nucleotides agree with TRBD1. The CDR3 covers 14 residues. Per the germline V gene, CDR1 is SNHLY and CDR2 is FYNNEI. V shed 8 bases and J 7 bases; nucleotides not matched to a gene: 13. The DNA for the CDR3 is TGTGCCAGCTCCCAGGGGGCAACTGACTCTGAGCAGTACTTC. This codes for CASSQGATDSEQYF.

The chain links TRBV9 to TRBJ2-2, with a weak D call TRBD1 (6 bases). The V gene's germline CDR1 is SGDLS and CDR2 YYNGEE. The V end lost 4 bases, the J end lost 6 bases, and 10 bases lay between the germline ends. CDR3 length: 13 residues. Here the CDR3 reads CASSRTEAGELFF. The CDR3 DNA is TGTGCCAGCAGCCGGACAGAAGCCGGGGAGCTGTTTTTT.

The chain uses TRBV6-1 and TRBJ2-5, with 7 bases matching TRBD1. V lost 6 bases to trimming and J lost 7 bases; unmatched junction nucleotides: 14. In germline, CDR1 is MNHNS, CDR2 SASEGT. The CDR3 extends over 15 amino acids. CDR3 bases: TGTGCCAGCAGCCGACAGGGAAACGCCCCGGGGACCCAGTACTTC. Residues: CASSRQGNAPGTQYF.

In its sample, this clone was seen once. The junction shows a germline mismatch at one end, possibly a read error. The rearrangement links TRBV6-5 to TRBJ2-1; D may be TRBD1 or TRBD2 (5 bases each). CDR1 is MNHEY and CDR2 is SVGAGI in the germline V gene. The CDR3 covers 11 residues. CDR3 protein: CASSYGGASIF. The CDR3 region has the DNA TGTGCCAGCAGTTACGGGGGTGCGAGTATCTTC.

The chain couples TRBV4-1 to TRBJ1-3; D is possibly TRBD1 (6 bases). This CDR3 is 18 amino acids long. Germline CDR1 is MGHRA and CDR2 is YSYEKL. V lost 0 bases, J lost 4 bases, and 19 bases lay in between. The chain's CDR3 is CASSQDEAGALSGNTIYF. In DNA, the CDR3 is TGCGCCAGCAGCCAAGATGAGGCAGGGGCCCTTTCCGGAAACACCATATATTTT.

This clone was found once. The chain combines TRBV7-9 with TRBJ2-7; 8 bases line up with TRBD1. Germline CDR1 SEHNR, CDR2 FQNEAQ (reference sequence). The CDR3 contains 15 residues. With V trimmed by 5 bases and J by 4 bases, 10 bases remained unmatched. The DNA of the CDR3 is TGTGCCAGCAGCGGACGAGGACAGGGCCCTTACGAGCAGTACTTC. It translates to CASSGRGQGPYEQYF.

The CDR3 nucleotides are TGTGCCAGTAAGACTAGCGGGGTGGATACGCAGTATTTT. This encodes CASKTSGVDTQYF. The chain is built from TRBV19 and TRBJ2-3; 11 bases align to TRBD2. The ends lost 7 bases at V and 6 bases at J; junction bases unmatched: 3. Germline assignment: CDR1 LNHDA and CDR2 SQIVND (reference sequence). The CDR3 loop spans 13 amino acids.